Below, 29 T cell receptor beta chains from the same sample are listed, as sequenced in a study of T cell responses to AZD1222 COVID-19 vaccine. Some clones are missing from TCRdb's copy, which holds only in-frame ones; the method was immunoSEQ multiplex PCR. Counted here are about 140,000 clones, roughly nine tenths occurring once; the ten biggest clones make up roughly 4%. Sequencing was performed on peripheral blood, taken 28 days after the second AZD1222 dose. The receptors come from an adult who received the AZD1222 COVID-19 vaccine.

The CDR3 sequence: CASSIGRVLVVLTRANEKLFF. The CDR3 DNA reads as TGTGCCAGTAGTATAGGCAGGGTGTTGGTCGTCCTCACACGAGCTAATGAAAAACTGTTTTTT. The chain has TRBV19 and TRBJ1-4; possibly TRBD1 for D (5 bases). Between the trimmed V and J ends, which lost 1 base and 3 bases, there was a span of 27 bases. There are 21 residues in the CDR3. Germline V gene lookup returns CDR1 LNHDA and CDR2 SQIVND (reference sequence).

The chain carries TRBV4-1 and TRBJ2-5, with 12 bases lining up with TRBD2. CDR3 size: 16 residues. V lost 4 bases to trimming and J lost 4 bases; unmatched junction nucleotides: 7. In germline, CDR1 is MGHRA, CDR2 YSYEKL. The DNA of the CDR3 is TGCGCCAGCAGCCGCTGGACTAGCGGGATCGGAGAGACCCAGTACTTC. Translation: CASSRWTSGIGETQYF.

This clone has more than one count but fewer than ten. The CDR3 spells CASSLNSDFQETQYF. The DNA of the CDR3 is TGTGCCAGCTCACTCAATAGCGATTTCCAAGAGACCCAGTACTTC. V is TRBV18 and J is TRBJ2-5, with a weak D call TRBD2 (5 bases). Germline V gene lookup returns CDR1 KGHSH and CDR2 LQKENI. Trimming shortened V by 4 bases and J by 1 base, and 13 bases separated the two germline ends. This CDR3 comprises 15 residues.

The rearrangement joins TRBV29-1 to TRBJ2-1; D uncertain. This CDR3 region has 12 residues. Per the germline V gene, CDR1 is SQVTM and CDR2 is ANQGSEA. V lost 5 bases, J lost 4 bases, and 9 bases lay in between. CDR3 coding DNA: TGCAGCGTTTCAGTTTTATACAATGAGCAGTTCTTC. It encodes CSVSVLYNEQFF.

The CDR3: CASSYVEGAAGELFF. The DNA for the CDR3 is TGTGCCAGCAGTTACGTCGAGGGGGCGGCCGGGGAGCTGTTTTTT. The rearrangement links TRBV6-5 to TRBJ2-2; 7 bases match TRBD1. Germline CDR1 MNHEY, CDR2 SVGAGI. Unmatched junction bases numbered 6, after V lost 2 bases and J lost 6 bases. This CDR3 spans 15 amino acids.

The V gene is TRBV7-9, the J gene TRBJ2-1, with 13 bases lining up with TRBD2. Germline loops: CDR1 SEHNR, CDR2 FQNEAQ (reference sequence). The CDR3 has 19 amino acids. The junction had 7 bases not matched to a gene; V was cut back by 2 bases and J by 0 bases. CDR3 loop: CASSLYGTSGDSSYNEQFF. The CDR3 DNA reads as TGTGCCAGCAGCTTATACGGGACTAGCGGGGACAGCTCCTACAATGAGCAGTTCTTC.

The CDR3 spells CAISELAGRSSTDTQYF. Here the CDR3 DNA reads TGTGCCATCAGTGAGCTAGCCGGCCGGTCTAGCACAGATACGCAGTATTTT. V is TRBV10-3 and J is TRBJ2-3; tentatively, D is TRBD2 (5 bases). Germline-derived CDR1 and CDR2 are ENHRY and SYGVKD. V was pared by 2 bases and J by 0 bases, with 15 bases between. The CDR3 has 17 amino acids.

This chain uses TRBV19 with TRBJ1-1; a possible D gene is TRBD1 (5 bases). The CDR3 length is 17 residues. Trimming removed 3 bases at V and 1 base at J, with 18 bases between. The germline CDR1 and CDR2 sequences are LNHDA and SQIVND (reference sequence). CDR3 region: CASSIYSPVTENTEAFF. The DNA of the CDR3 is TGTGCCAGTAGTATTTATAGTCCCGTGACAGAGAACACTGAAGCTTTCTTT.

This chain links TRBV10-3 with TRBJ1-6; D gene uncertain. There are 15 residues in the CDR3. Deletions cut 2 bases from V and 4 bases from J, with 9 bases between. Looked up from germline, CDR1 is ENHRY and CDR2 is SYGVKD. The CDR3, as DNA: TGTGCCATCAGTGAGAGGCAGTTTTATAATTCACCCCTCCACTTT. This sequence encodes CAISERQFYNSPLHF.

The genes are TRBV4-3 and TRBJ2-1; 9 bases map to TRBD2. After removal of 3 bases from V and 1 base from J, the junction contained 4 bases not matched to a gene. CDR1 and CDR2 (germline): LGHNA, YSLEER. The CDR3 sequence is 16 residues long. CDR3 nucleotides: TGCGCCAGCAGCCAGTCACTAGCGGGTTCCTACAATGAGCAGTTCTTC. Residues: CASSQSLAGSYNEQFF.

The V and J genes are TRBV13 and TRBJ1-3; possibly TRBD1 for D (5 bases). V was cut by 6 bases and J by 3 bases, with 12 bases left in between. CDR1 is PRHDT and CDR2 is FYEKMQ in the germline V gene (reference sequence). The CDR3 loop spans 14 amino acids. The CDR3 sequence is CASRNRGGGNTIYF. The CDR3 nucleotides are TGTGCCAGCAGGAATAGGGGTGGTGGAAACACCATATATTTT.

This sequence joins TRBV10-3 and TRBJ2-3; TRBD1 agrees at 9 bases. J gave up 2 bases and V 3 bases, and 6 bases lay outside the gene matches. CDR3 size: 16 residues. Germline CDR1 and CDR2: ENHRY and SYGVKD. This CDR3 reads CAISDGTGSHTDTQYF. CDR3 coding DNA: TGTGCCATCAGTGACGGGACAGGGTCCCACACAGATACGCAGTATTTT.

The chain combines TRBV4-2 with TRBJ2-5; 10 bases fit TRBD2. This CDR3 has 17 residues. Germline-derived CDR1 and CDR2 are LGHNA and YNFKEQ. The V and J ends lost 4 bases and 3 bases, in that order; junction bases with no gene match: 11. CDR3: CASSLGRASGREETQYF. DNA of the CDR3: TGTGCCAGCAGCCTCGGCCGGGCTAGCGGGAGAGAAGAGACCCAGTACTTC.

V gene TRBV25-1 combines with J gene TRBJ2-1; D uncertain. Germline loops: CDR1 MGHDK, CDR2 SYGVNS. The ends were cut back, 4 bases at V and 7 bases at J, with 8 bases in the middle. The CDR3 runs 12 residues. The DNA for the CDR3 is TGTGCCAGCAGTGCCTATTGGAATGAGCAGTTCTTC. Translation gives CASSAYWNEQFF.

The chain carries TRBV15 and TRBJ2-5, with D uncertain. The CDR3 is made up of 13 amino acids. The germline gives CDR1 LNHNV, CDR2 YYDKDF (reference sequence). V was cut by 7 bases and J by 5 bases, with 14 bases left in between. The CDR3 DNA is TGTGCCACCACAGACTCCGTGGGCGAGACCCAGTACTTC. Translated: CATTDSVGETQYF.

The table lists this clone with a few counts. The V and J genes are TRBV18 and TRBJ1-5; 8 nucleotides match TRBD1. The CDR3 consists of 15 residues. The germline V gene encodes CDR1 KGHSH and CDR2 LQKENI. V lost 4 bases, J lost 5 bases, and 7 bases stayed unmatched. Written as DNA, the CDR3 is TGTGCCAGCTCACTGCGACAGGGGCCGTATCAGCCCCAGCATTTT. This encodes CASSLRQGPYQPQHF.

On this clone itself: Additional DNA sequences in this sample encode the identical CDR3. The V gene is TRBV19, the J gene TRBJ2-3; no clear D gene. CDR3 length: 13 residues. Between the trimmed V and J ends, which lost 0 bases and 3 bases, there was a span of 4 bases. CDR1 is LNHDA and CDR2 is SQIVND in the germline V gene (reference sequence). The CDR3: CASSIDRTDTQYF. Written as DNA, the CDR3 is TGTGCCAGTAGTATAGATCGGACAGATACGCAGTATTTT.

The chain joins TRBV11-2 to TRBJ1-1, with 7 bases that match TRBD1. The junction had 2 bases not matched to a gene; V was cut back by 3 bases and J by 1 base. The CDR3 covers 14 residues. The germline V gene encodes CDR1 SGHAT and CDR2 FQNNGV. The DNA of the CDR3 is TGTGCCAGCAGCTTTTACAGGGGGAACACTGAAGCTTTCTTT. Protein: CASSFYRGNTEAFF.

The gene calls are TRBV2 and TRBJ2-7; 8 nucleotides agree with TRBD1. This CDR3 is 12 amino acids long. CDR1 is SNHLY and CDR2 is FYNNEI in the germline V gene. V shed 8 bases and J 7 bases; nucleotides not matched to a gene: 7. CDR3 protein: CASEDRGKEQYF. The CDR3 DNA follows: TGTGCCAGCGAAGACAGGGGCAAGGAGCAGTACTTC.

This chain links TRBV28 with TRBJ1-5; TRBD1 aligns across 7 bases. V shed 5 bases, J shed 4 bases, and the junction held 2 bases outside the gene matches. This CDR3 spans 13 amino acids. Germline V gives CDR1 MDHEN, CDR2 SYDVKM. The CDR3 loop reads CASSRDSNQPQHF. The DNA for the CDR3 is TGTGCCAGCAGTCGGGACAGTAATCAGCCCCAGCATTTT.

This chain links TRBV7-9 with TRBJ1-2; D is ambiguous. The V gene lost 4 bases and the J gene lost 4 bases, with 7 bases spanning the gap. The CDR3 is made up of 12 amino acids. Germline V lookup: CDR1 SEHNR, CDR2 FQNEAQ (reference sequence). The CDR3 DNA reads TGTGCCAGCAGCTCTAAGGGCTATGGCTACACCTTC. Protein product: CASSSKGYGYTF. Supplemented by reference TRBV7-9 and TRBJ1-2, the full variable domain reads DTGVSQNPRHKITKRGQNVTFRCDPISEHNRLYWYRQTLGQGPEFLTYFQNEAQLEKSRLLSDRFSAERPKGSFSTLEIQRTEQGDSAMYLCASSSKGYGYTFGSGTRLTVV.

The rearrangement uses TRBV6-5 and TRBJ2-3; 9 positions match TRBD1. Germline CDR1 MNHEY, CDR2 SVGAGI. The CDR3 is made up of 15 amino acids. With 7 bases clipped from V and 4 bases from J, the junction kept 9 bases outside the gene matches. This chain's CDR3 is CASILQGARPDTQYF. As DNA, the CDR3 is TGTGCCAGCATTTTACAGGGGGCGCGCCCAGATACGCAGTATTTT.

This sequence joins TRBV5-6 and TRBJ1-1, with 11 bases aligning to TRBD1. This CDR3 has 13 amino acids. The ends lost 2 bases at V and 10 bases at J; junction bases unmatched: 4. CDR1 is SGHDT, CDR2 YYEEEE, per germline. The CDR3 coding sequence is TGTGCCAGCAGCTTCGGACAGGGGGCAGGAGCTTTCTTT. It yields the protein CASSFGQGAGAFF.

The sample holds one count of this clone. This sequence joins TRBV6-5 and TRBJ2-7; D not certain. Trimming removed 0 bases at V and 3 bases at J, with 9 bases between. This CDR3 has 14 amino acids. Germline V gene lookup returns CDR1 MNHEY and CDR2 SVGAGI. As DNA, the CDR3 is TGTGCCAGCAGTTACTCCCCCTCCGGCTACGAGCAGTACTTC. Its translation is CASSYSPSGYEQYF.

This clone was found once. The genes are TRBV6-5 and TRBJ1-4, with 8 bases that match TRBD1. The V gene end was trimmed by 7 bases and the J gene end by 3 bases; junction bases not matched to a gene: 4. The CDR3 consists of 14 residues. From germline, CDR1 is MNHEY and CDR2 SVGAGI. The CDR3 coding sequence is TGTGCCAGCACTCCGGGACAGGCTAATGAAAAACTGTTTTTT. It translates to CASTPGQANEKLFF.

This chain links TRBV7-2 with TRBJ2-5, with TRBD1 matching over 8 bases. The ends lost 5 bases at V and 1 base at J; junction bases unmatched: 6. The CDR3 extends over 15 amino acids. CDR1 is SGHTA and CDR2 is FQGNSA in the germline V gene. CDR3: CASSPGQGRQETQYF. In nucleotides, the CDR3 is TGTGCCAGCAGCCCCGGACAGGGTCGCCAAGAGACCCAGTACTTC.

The rearrangement uses TRBV4-3 and TRBJ2-5; D possibly corresponds to TRBD2 (5 bases). V lost 4 bases, J lost 5 bases, and 17 bases lay in between. Germline V gene data show CDR1 as LGHNA and CDR2 as YSLEER. This CDR3 is 15 amino acids long. This chain's CDR3 is CASSPRSGIWETQYF. In DNA form, the CDR3 reads TGCGCCAGCAGCCCTCGATCCGGGATTTGGGAGACCCAGTACTTC.

V is TRBV23-1 and J is TRBJ1-1, with no clear D. TRBV23-1 is assigned to the ORF class and has an uncertain function. Trimming pared 0 bases from V and 10 bases from J, leaving 12 bases between. CDR3 length: 13 residues. The CDR3 is CASSQSGADAAFF. The CDR3 region has the DNA TGCGCCAGCAGTCAATCGGGCGCGGACGCAGCTTTCTTT.

This clone appeared a few times. The chain couples TRBV7-9 to TRBJ2-1, with 14 bases aligning to TRBD2. Germline V lookup: CDR1 SEHNR, CDR2 FQNEAQ (reference sequence). There are 16 residues in the CDR3. V was pared by 5 bases and J by 8 bases, with 8 bases of the junction left unmatched. In DNA form, the CDR3 reads TGTGCCAGCAGCCATTCCGGGACTAGCGGGAGTTATGAGCAGTTCTTC. Protein product: CASSHSGTSGSYEQFF. The complete variable domain, with remaining parts taken from reference TRBV7-9 and TRBJ2-1, reads DTGVSQNPRHKITKRGQNVTFRCDPISEHNRLYWYRQTLGQGPEFLTYFQNEAQLEKSRLLSDRFSAERPKGSFSTLEIQRTEQGDSAMYLCASSHSGTSGSYEQFFGPGTRLTVL.